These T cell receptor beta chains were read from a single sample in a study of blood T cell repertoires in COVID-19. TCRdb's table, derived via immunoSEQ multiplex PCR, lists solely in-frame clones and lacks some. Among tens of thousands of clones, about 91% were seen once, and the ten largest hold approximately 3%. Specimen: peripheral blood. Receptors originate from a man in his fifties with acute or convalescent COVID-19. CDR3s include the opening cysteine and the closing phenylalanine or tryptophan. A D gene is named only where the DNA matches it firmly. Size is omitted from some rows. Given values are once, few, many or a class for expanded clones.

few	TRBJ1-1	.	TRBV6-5	CASSYTGSSTEAFF	TGTGCCAGCAGTTACACAGGGTCGAGCACTGAAGCTTTCTTT
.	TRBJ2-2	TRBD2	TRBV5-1	CASSSGTILGTGELFF	TGCGCCAGCAGCTCCGGGACTATTTTGGGCACCGGGGAGCTGTTTTTT
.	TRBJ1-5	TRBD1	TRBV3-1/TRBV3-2	CASSPGTGGTQPQHF	TGTGCCAGCAGCCCCGGGACAGGGGGCACTCAGCCCCAGCATTTT
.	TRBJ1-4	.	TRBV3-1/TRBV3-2	CASSQDVQVRVKLFF	TGTGCCAGCAGCCAAGATGTACAGGTTCGGGTAAAACTGTTTTTT
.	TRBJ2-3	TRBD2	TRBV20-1	CSASPAGRALARDTQYF	TGCAGTGCTAGTCCAGCGGGGAGAGCCCTAGCCCGAGATACGCAGTATTTT
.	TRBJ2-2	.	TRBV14	CASSQVRASTGELFF	TGTGCCAGCAGCCAAGTCAGGGCGTCCACCGGGGAGCTGTTTTTT
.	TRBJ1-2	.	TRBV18	CASSPLTTNYGYTF	TGTGCCAGCTCACCACTGACAACTAACTATGGCTACACCTTC
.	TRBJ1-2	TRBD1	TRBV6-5	CASSSLMTGEDGYTF	TGTGCCAGCAGTTCCCTCATGACAGGGGAGGACGGCTACACCTTC
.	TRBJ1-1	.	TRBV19	CASTGTVGGTEAFF	TGTGCCAGTACGGGGACTGTGGGCGGAACTGAAGCTTTCTTT
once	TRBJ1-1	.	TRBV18	CASSLPPGEAFF	TGTGCCAGCTCACTCCCACCGGGTGAAGCTTTCTTT
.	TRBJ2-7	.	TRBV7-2	CASSLTRGPYEQYF	TGTGCCAGCAGCTTAACGCGGGGGCCCTACGAGCAGTACTTC
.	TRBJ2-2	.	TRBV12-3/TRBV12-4	CASSLPPVGELFF	TGTGCCAGCAGCCTTCCACCAGTCGGGGAGCTGTTTTTT
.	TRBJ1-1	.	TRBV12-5	CASGSNRKTEAFF	TGTGCTAGTGGTTCAAACAGGAAAACTGAAGCTTTCTTT
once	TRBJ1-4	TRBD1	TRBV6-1	CASSEDRGQEKLFF	TGTGCCAGCAGTGAGGACAGGGGGCAAGAAAAACTGTTTTTT
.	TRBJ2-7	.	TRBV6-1	CASSERGTSYEQYF	TGTGCCAGCAGTGAGCGGGGCACCTCCTACGAGCAGTACTTC
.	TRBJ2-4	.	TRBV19	CASSIEIRYRAKNIQYF	TGTGCCAGTAGTATAGAGATTAGATACAGAGCCAAAAACATTCAGTACTTC
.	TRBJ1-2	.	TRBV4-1	CASSQDGFYGYTF	TGCGCCAGCAGCCAAGACGGGTTCTATGGCTACACCTTC
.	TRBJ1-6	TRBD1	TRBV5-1	CASSSGQGIQGSYNSPLHF	TGCGCCAGCAGTTCGGGACAGGGTATTCAAGGGTCCTATAATTCACCCCTCCACTTT
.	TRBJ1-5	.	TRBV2	CASSEGSYSNQPQHF	TGTGCCAGCAGTGAAGGGAGCTATAGCAATCAGCCCCAGCATTTT
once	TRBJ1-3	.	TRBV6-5	CASKGSGSGNTIYF	TGTGCCAGCAAGGGCAGCGGCTCTGGAAACACCATATATTTT
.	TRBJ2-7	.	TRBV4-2	CASSQVFRVAYEQYF	TGTGCCAGCAGCCAAGTATTCCGGGTAGCGTACGAGCAGTACTTC
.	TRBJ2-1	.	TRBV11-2	CASSLRTAKRELYNEQFF	TGTGCCAGCAGCTTAAGGACAGCAAAAAGGGAACTCTACAATGAGCAGTTCTTC
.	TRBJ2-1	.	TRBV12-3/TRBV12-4	CASNSLGDNEQFF	TGTGCCAGCAACTCTTTAGGGGACAATGAGCAGTTCTTC
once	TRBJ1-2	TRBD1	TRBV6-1	CASSDRQGAGYTF	TGTGCCAGCAGTGATCGGCAGGGGGCTGGCTACACCTTC
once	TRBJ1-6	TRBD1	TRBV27	CASWRQGARGSPLHF	TGTGCCAGTTGGCGACAGGGGGCGCGGGGTTCACCCCTCCACTTT
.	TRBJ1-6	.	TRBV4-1	CASSQDQGGRSPLHF	TGCGCCAGCAGCCAAGATCAGGGAGGCCGCTCACCCCTCCACTTT
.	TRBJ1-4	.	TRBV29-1	CSVGQSSTATNEKLFF	TGCAGCGTCGGACAGAGTAGTACCGCAACTAATGAAAAACTGTTTTTT
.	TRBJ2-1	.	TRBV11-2	CASSLLTSFAYNEQFF	TGTGCCAGCAGCTTATTGACTAGTTTCGCCTACAATGAGCAGTTCTTC
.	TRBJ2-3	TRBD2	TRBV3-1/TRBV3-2	CASSQDPKRGRTDTQYF	TGTGCCAGCAGCCAAGACCCGAAGCGGGGGCGCACAGATACGCAGTATTTT
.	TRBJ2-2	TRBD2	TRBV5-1	CASSLFQGGTGELFF	TGCGCCAGCAGCTTATTCCAGGGAGGGACCGGGGAGCTGTTTTTT
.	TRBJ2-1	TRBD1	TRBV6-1	CASSEERRFFFGTAYNEQFF	TGTGCCAGCAGTGAAGAGAGACGGTTCTTCTTTGGGACAGCCTACAATGAGCAGTTCTTC
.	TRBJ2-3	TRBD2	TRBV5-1	CASSAGGPPDTQYF	TGCGCCAGCAGCGCGGGGGGCCCTCCAGATACGCAGTATTTT
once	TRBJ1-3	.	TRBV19	CASPPPGRFSGNTIYF	TGTGCCAGTCCGCCCCCCGGGAGGTTCTCTGGAAACACCATATATTTT
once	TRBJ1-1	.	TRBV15	CATRGGENTEAFF	TGTGCCACCAGGGGGGGGGAGAACACTGAAGCTTTCTTT
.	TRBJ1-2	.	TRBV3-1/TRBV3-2	CASSPGPGGGGYTF	TGTGCCAGCAGCCCCGGCCCGGGCGGGGGTGGCTACACCTTC
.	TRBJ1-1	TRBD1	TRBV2	CASRKGQGARVLVNTEAFF	TGTGCCAGCAGGAAGGGGCAGGGGGCGCGAGTATTAGTGAACACTGAAGCTTTCTTT
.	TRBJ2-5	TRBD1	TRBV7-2	CASSQDGTGRRQETQYF	TGTGCCAGCAGCCAAGATGGGACAGGACGACGTCAAGAGACCCAGTACTTC
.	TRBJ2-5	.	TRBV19	CASSYTGQETQYF	TGTGCCAGTAGTTATACAGGGCAAGAGACCCAGTACTTC
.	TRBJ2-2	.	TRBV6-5	CASSSAGFSTGELFF	TGTGCCAGCAGTTCGGCGGGCTTTAGCACCGGGGAGCTGTTTTTT
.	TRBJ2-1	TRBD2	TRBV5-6	CATLTGGVGEQFF	TGTGCCACTCTTACTGGGGGGGTCGGTGAGCAGTTCTTC
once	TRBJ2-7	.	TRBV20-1	CSALRDEQYF	TGCAGTGCTCTTCGGGACGAGCAGTACTTC
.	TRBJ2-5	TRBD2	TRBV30	CAWTPGLAGGRETQYF	TGTGCCTGGACCCCCGGACTAGCGGGGGGGCGAGAGACCCAGTACTTC
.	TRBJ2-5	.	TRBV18	CASSMDSPRETQYF	TGTGCCAGCTCAATGGACTCCCCGAGGGAGACCCAGTACTTC
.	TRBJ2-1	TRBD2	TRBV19	CASSRTSWNEQFF	TGTGCCAGTAGTAGGACTAGTTGGAATGAGCAGTTCTTC
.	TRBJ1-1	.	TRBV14	CASSQEFIRLGGTEAFF	TGTGCCAGCAGCCAAGAATTTATTCGTCTGGGGGGGACTGAAGCTTTCTTT
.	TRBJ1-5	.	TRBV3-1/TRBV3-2	CASSQTGMGQPQHF	TGTGCCAGCAGCCAAACAGGGATGGGCCAGCCCCAGCATTTT
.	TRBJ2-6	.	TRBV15	CATSRAGAGANVLTF	TGTGCCACCAGCAGAGCAGGGGCTGGGGCCAACGTCCTGACTTTC
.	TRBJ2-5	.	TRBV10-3	CAISDPGGGWETQYF	TGTGCCATCAGTGACCCCGGCGGGGGCTGGGAGACCCAGTACTTC
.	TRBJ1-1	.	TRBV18	CASSQGGGNTEAFF	TGTGCCAGCTCACAAGGGGGGGGAAACACTGAAGCTTTCTTT
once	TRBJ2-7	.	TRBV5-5	CASSWGQGSYEQYF	TGTGCCAGCAGCTGGGGTCAGGGCTCCTACGAGCAGTACTTC
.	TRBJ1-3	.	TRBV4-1	CASSHEGLGAGNTIYF	TGCGCCAGCAGCCACGAAGGACTCGGGGCTGGAAACACCATATATTTT
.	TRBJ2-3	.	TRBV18	CASSPRGIRDTQYF	TGTGCCAGCTCACCACGCGGGATTAGAGATACGCAGTATTTT
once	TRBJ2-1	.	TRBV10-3	CAIGGVPTDEQFF	TGTGCCATCGGCGGGGTCCCTACGGATGAGCAGTTCTTC
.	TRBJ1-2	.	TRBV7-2	CASSSPGNYGYTF	TGTGCCAGCAGCTCACCCGGGAACTATGGCTACACCTTC
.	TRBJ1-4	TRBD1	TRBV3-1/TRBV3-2	CASSPGTGYKWDNEKLFF	TGTGCCAGCAGCCCGGGGACAGGGTATAAGTGGGACAATGAAAAACTGTTTTTT
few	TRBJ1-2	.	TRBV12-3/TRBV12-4	CASSLIGYGYTF	TGTGCCAGCAGTTTAATCGGCTATGGCTACACCTTC
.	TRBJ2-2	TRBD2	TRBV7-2	CASSSTSGGGLGELFF	TGTGCCAGCAGCTCGACTAGCGGGGGTGGGTTGGGGGAGCTGTTTTTT
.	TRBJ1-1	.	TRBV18	CASSPVEALNTEAFF	TGTGCCAGCTCACCCGTCGAGGCCTTGAACACTGAAGCTTTCTTT
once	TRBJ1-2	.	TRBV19	CASRLSRGGKNYGYTF	TGTGCCAGTAGACTATCCCGTGGAGGGAAAAACTATGGCTACACCTTC